This TCR beta chain was profiled in a study of cytotoxic CD8 clonotypes in ibrutinib-treated CLL. This clone is a singleton in its sample. Per germline, CDR1 SGHRS and CDR2 YFSETQ. The CDR3 extends over 13 amino acids. V gave up 4 bases and J gave up 5 bases; unmatched junction bases: 5. The repertoire was sequenced with immunoSEQ multiplex PCR; TCRdb's copy has only in-frame clones and lacks some. The table has tens of thousands of clones, around 70% seen once. This TCR derives from a human donor with chronic lymphocytic leukemia. Sequenced here: PBMCs, sampled at disease progression, from a patient treated with ibrutinib. The rearrangement links TRBV5-1 to TRBJ2-7, with 8 bases aligning to TRBD2. The CDR3: CASSRGGRDEQYF. DNA of the CDR3: TGCGCCAGCAGCCGGGGGGGCCGCGACGAGCAGTACTTC.